Listed below are T cell receptor beta chains from one sample, sequenced in a study of blood T cells in healthy people across ages. MiXCR was run by TCRdb on the 5' RACE reads, yielding one entry per CDR3 protein. Of about 640,000 distinct CDR3 sequences in the sample, approximately 30% were seen once. Sequenced input: blood. All receptors derive from a woman older than 75 in good health. Both conserved end residues are trimmed from each CDR3. Clone size is shown for a subset of rows, as once, few, many or a class of expanded clone.

clone_size j_call v_call cdr3_aa
few TRBJ1-1 TRBV6-2/TRBV6-3 ASTHGMVFMNTEAF
many TRBJ1-2 TRBV11-2 ASSSGGAAYGYT
many TRBJ2-1 TRBV27 ASRLSWRGVAGAEQF
few TRBJ1-1 TRBV7-2 ASSPQRGIEAF
few TRBJ2-7 TRBV2 ASKPGSRYEQY
. . TRBV6-2/TRBV6-3 ASSYGQRGEQY
many TRBJ2-3 TRBV6-2/TRBV6-3 ASSSRDTDTQY
. TRBJ2-7 TRBV7-2 ANSLEGITPEQY
. TRBJ1-5 TRBV20-1 SSRQGVNQPQH
. TRBJ2-7 TRBV12-3/TRBV12-4 ASSLRDAQY
many TRBJ1-2 TRBV20-1 SARAGVSYGYT
many TRBJ2-1 TRBV20-1 SAQQASNPEQF
many TRBJ2-5 TRBV6-1 ASNSLAGTYQETQY
few TRBJ1-1 TRBV6-2/TRBV6-3 ASSYGTGSFMNTEAF
. TRBJ1-2 TRBV9 ASSGGFAGGDYGYT
many TRBJ2-5 TRBV6-1 ASSELEGGTQY
many TRBJ2-5 TRBV5-1 ASSLESGQETQY
many TRBJ2-7 TRBV18 ASSPGATYEQY
few TRBJ2-1 TRBV3-1 ASSQDQGAVQF
. . TRBV4-1 AGSQAYQETQF
. TRBJ2-5 TRBV20-1 SARDLGRGEETQY
few TRBJ2-1 TRBV25-1 VSSHELGQRLYNEQF
many TRBJ2-7 TRBV7-2 ASSLNLFFGEQY
. TRBJ1-5 TRBV7-7 ASSRTQGSGNQPRH
many TRBJ2-1 TRBV5-1 ASRPGLGGNEQF
many TRBJ2-3 TRBV15 ATSRSPGDTQY
many TRBJ2-3 TRBV6-1 ASSDPPDTQY
. TRBJ1-5 TRBV20-1 SAREKGRVNQPQH
. TRBJ2-4 TRBV20-1 SARGSTTGIAKNIRY
many TRBJ2-7 TRBV9 ASSVEGLAYEQY
. TRBJ2-3 TRBV5-1 ASSVPGLGLRDTQY
. TRBJ2-5 TRBV7-8 ASSLNSGAGGQNEQY
few TRBJ2-2 TRBV29-1 SVLWTGELF
many TRBJ2-7 TRBV27 ASRNGGLAHEQY
. TRBJ1-4 TRBV5-1 ASRGEGTTTNEKLF
. TRBJ2-2 TRBV18 ASSPTWGTGELF
many TRBJ2-1 TRBV20-1 SASGLAGGLEQF
. TRBJ2-2 TRBV30 AFLGGTGGVGTGELF
. TRBJ1-2 TRBV3-1 ASSLRDRGPLGYSYT
many TRBJ2-7 TRBV27 ASSLSYRTGMPYEQY
many TRBJ2-5 TRBV18 ASSPSDRNARETQY
many TRBJ2-2 TRBV12-3/TRBV12-4 ASSYSTGELF
few TRBJ2-2 TRBV9 ASSVGRGGNTGELF